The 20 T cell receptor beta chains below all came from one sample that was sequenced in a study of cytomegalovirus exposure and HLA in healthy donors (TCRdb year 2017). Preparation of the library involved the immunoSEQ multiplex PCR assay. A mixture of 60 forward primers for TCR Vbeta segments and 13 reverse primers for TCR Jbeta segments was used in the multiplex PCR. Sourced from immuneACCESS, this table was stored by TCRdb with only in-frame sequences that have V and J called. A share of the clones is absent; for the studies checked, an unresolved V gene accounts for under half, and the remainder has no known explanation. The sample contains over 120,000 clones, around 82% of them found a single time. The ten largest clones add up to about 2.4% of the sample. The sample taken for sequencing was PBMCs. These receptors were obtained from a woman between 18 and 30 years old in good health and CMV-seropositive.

The CDR3 loop is CASSVIQGAGETQYF. Written as DNA, the CDR3 is TGTGCCAGTAGTGTCATACAGGGGGCGGGAGAGACCCAGTACTTC. This chain joins TRBV19 and TRBJ2-5, with 9 bases that match TRBD1. V was clipped by 5 bases and J by 4 bases; unmatched bases: 8. The CDR3 contains 15 residues. Germline CDR1 LNHDA, CDR2 SQIVND (reference sequence).

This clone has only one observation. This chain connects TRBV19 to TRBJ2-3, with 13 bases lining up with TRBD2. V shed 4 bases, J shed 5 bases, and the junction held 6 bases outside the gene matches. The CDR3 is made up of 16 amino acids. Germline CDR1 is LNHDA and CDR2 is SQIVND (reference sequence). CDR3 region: CASSTPTSGGRDTQYF. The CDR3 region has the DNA TGTGCCAGTAGTACCCCGACTAGCGGGGGGCGAGATACGCAGTATTTT. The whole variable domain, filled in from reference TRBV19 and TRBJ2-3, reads DGGITQSPKYLFRKEGQNVTLSCEQNLNHDAMYWYRQDPGQGLRLIYYSQIVNDFQKGDIAEGYSVSREKKESFPLTVTSAQKNPTAFYLCASSTPTSGGRDTQYFGPGTRLTVL.

CDR3 in amino acids: CASSEPPGNGYTF. The CDR3 bases are TGTGCCAGCAGTGAACCCCCGGGAAATGGCTACACCTTC. The rearrangement links TRBV2 to TRBJ1-2; D unresolved. CDR3 size: 13 residues. Trimming stripped 2 bases from V and 6 bases from J, with 10 bases between. Germline V CDR1 and CDR2: SNHLY, FYNNEI.

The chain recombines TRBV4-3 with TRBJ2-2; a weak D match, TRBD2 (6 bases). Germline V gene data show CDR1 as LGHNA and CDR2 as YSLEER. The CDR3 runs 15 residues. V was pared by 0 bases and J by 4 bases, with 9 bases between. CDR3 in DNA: TGCGCCAGCAGCCAAGATCTGGGGGGCACCGGGGAGCTGTTTTTT. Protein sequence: CASSQDLGGTGELFF.

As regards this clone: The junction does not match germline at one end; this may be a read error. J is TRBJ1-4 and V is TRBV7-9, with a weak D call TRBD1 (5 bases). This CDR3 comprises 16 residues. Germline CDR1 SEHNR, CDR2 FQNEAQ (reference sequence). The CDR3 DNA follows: TGTTCCAGCAGCTTACTTGACGGGGGTGGTCGTGAAAAACTGTTTTTT. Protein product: CSSSLLDGGGREKLFF. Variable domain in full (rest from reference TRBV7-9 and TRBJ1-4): DTGVSQNPRHKITKRGQNVTFRCDPISEHNRLYWYRQTLGQGPEFLTYFQNEAQLEKSRLLSDRFSAERPKGSFSTLEIQRTEQGDSAMYLCSSSLLDGGGREKLFFGSGTQLSVL.

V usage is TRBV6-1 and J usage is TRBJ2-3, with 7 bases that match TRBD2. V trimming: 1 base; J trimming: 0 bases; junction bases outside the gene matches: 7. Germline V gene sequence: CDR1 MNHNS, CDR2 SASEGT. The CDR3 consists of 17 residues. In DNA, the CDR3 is TGTGCCAGCAGTGAAGGCTCGGGCGGGGGAAGCACAGATACGCAGTATTTT. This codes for CASSEGSGGGSTDTQYF.

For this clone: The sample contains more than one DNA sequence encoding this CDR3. CDR3 loop: CASSFTPNYGYTF. CDR3 nucleotides: TGTGCCAGCAGTTTTACTCCTAACTATGGCTACACCTTC. V gene TRBV27 combines with J gene TRBJ1-2; D unclear. The CDR3 totals 13 residues. Germline V gives CDR1 MNHEY, CDR2 SMNVEV (reference sequence). V lost 3 bases and J 0 bases, leaving 5 bases between the germline ends.

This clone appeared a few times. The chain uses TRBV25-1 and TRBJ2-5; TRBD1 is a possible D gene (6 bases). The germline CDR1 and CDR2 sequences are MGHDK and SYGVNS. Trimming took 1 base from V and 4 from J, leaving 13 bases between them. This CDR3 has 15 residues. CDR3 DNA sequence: TGTGCCAGCAGTGAATGGGTGGGGGCCGCAGAGACCCAGTACTTC. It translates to CASSEWVGAAETQYF.

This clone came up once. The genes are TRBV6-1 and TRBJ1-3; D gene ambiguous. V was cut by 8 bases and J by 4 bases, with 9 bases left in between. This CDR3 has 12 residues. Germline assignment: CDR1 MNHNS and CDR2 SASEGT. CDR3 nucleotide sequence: TGTGCCAGCCAGTCGGGGGGAAACACCATATATTTT. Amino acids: CASQSGGNTIYF.

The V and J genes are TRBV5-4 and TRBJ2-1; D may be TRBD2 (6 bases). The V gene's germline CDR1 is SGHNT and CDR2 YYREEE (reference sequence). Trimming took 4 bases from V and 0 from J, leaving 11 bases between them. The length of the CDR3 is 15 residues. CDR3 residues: CASSAWRGSYNEQFF. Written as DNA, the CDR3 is TGTGCCAGCAGCGCTTGGAGGGGCTCCTACAATGAGCAGTTCTTC.

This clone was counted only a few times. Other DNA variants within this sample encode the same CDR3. The CDR3 reads CASSLAGTQYF. The CDR3 nucleotides are TGTGCCAGCAGCTTGGCGGGGACCCAGTACTTC. This chain joins TRBV5-6 and TRBJ2-5; D uncertain. The V end lost 0 bases, the J end lost 7 bases, and 4 bases lay between the germline ends. This CDR3 contains 11 residues. Germline V lookup: CDR1 SGHDT, CDR2 YYEEEE.

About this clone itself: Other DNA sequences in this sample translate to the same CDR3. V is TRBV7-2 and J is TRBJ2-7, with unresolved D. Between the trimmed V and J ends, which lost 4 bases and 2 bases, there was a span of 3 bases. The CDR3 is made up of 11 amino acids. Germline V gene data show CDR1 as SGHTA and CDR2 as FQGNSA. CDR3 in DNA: TGTGCCAGCAGCTCCACCTACGAGCAGTACTTC. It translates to CASSSTYEQYF.

The CDR3 coding sequence is TGTGCCAGCAGGGACCTGGGGGCCCCCAGCACTGAAGCTTTCTTT. It yields the protein CASRDLGAPSTEAFF. This rearrangement joins TRBV6-6 to TRBJ1-1; D may be TRBD1 (6 bases). The germline CDR1 and CDR2 sequences are MNHNY and SVGAGI (reference sequence). The V end lost 6 bases, the J end lost 4 bases, and 18 bases lay between the germline ends. The CDR3 spans 15 residues.

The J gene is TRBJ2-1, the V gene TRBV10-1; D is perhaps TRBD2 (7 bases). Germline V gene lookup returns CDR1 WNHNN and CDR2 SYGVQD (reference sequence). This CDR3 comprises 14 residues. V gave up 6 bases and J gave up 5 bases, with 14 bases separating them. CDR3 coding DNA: TGCGCCAGCAGCAAGGGGGGGTCGGACAATGAGCAGTTCTTC. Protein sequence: CASSKGGSDNEQFF.

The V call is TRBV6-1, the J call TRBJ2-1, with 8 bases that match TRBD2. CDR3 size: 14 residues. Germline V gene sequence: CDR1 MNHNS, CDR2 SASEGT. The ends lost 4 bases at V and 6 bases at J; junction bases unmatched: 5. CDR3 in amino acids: CASSAGGGFNEQFF. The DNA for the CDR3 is TGTGCCAGCAGTGCCGGGGGGGGCTTCAATGAGCAGTTCTTC.

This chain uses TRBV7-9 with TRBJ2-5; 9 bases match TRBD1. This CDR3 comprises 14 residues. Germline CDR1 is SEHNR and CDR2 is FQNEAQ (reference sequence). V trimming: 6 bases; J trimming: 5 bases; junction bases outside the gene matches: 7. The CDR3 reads CASRTGGGLETQYF. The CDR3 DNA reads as TGTGCCAGCAGGACAGGGGGTGGACTGGAGACCCAGTACTTC.

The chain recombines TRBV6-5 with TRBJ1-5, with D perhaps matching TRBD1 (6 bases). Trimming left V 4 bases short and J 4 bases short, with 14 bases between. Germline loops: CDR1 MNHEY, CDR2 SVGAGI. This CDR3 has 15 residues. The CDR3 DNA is TGTGCCAGCAGTTTCGGCAGGGGAAAGAATCAGCCCCAGCATTTT. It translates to CASSFGRGKNQPQHF.

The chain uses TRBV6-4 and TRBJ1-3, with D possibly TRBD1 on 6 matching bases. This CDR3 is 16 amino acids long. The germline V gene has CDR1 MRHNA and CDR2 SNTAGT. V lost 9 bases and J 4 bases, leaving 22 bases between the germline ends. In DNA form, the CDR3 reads TGTGCCAGTCTACTCAGGGGACTATGGTCGGGAAACACCATATATTTT. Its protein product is CASLLRGLWSGNTIYF.

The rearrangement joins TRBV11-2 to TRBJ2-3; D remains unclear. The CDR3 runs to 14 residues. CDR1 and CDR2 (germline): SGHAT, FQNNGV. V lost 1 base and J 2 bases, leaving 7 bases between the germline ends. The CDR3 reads CASSLATYTDTQYF. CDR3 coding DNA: TGTGCCAGCAGCTTAGCCACCTACACAGATACGCAGTATTTT.

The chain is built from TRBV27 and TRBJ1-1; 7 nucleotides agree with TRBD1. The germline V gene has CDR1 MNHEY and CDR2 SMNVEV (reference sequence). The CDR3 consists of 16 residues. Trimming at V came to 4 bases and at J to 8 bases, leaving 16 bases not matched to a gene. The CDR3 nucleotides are TGTGCCAGCAGTTCCGACGTTGGACGAGGGGGCCGAGAAGCTTTCTTT. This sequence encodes CASSSDVGRGGREAFF.